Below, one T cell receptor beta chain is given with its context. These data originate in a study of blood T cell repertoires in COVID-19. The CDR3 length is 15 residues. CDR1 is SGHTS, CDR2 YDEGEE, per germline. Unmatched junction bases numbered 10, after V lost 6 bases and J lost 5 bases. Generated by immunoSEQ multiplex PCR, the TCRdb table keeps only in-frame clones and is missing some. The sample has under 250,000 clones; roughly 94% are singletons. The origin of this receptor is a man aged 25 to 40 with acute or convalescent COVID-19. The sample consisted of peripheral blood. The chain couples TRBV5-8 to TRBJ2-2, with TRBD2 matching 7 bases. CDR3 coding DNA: TGTGCCAGCACCCTGAGGGACTATCTAACCGGGGAGCTGTTTTTT. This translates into CASTLRDYLTGELFF.